A selection of T cell receptor beta chains follows, all from one sample in a study of cytomegalovirus exposure and HLA in healthy donors. The protocol was immunoSEQ multiplex PCR, while the TCRdb copy is restricted to in-frame clones and leaves out a portion. The sample has roughly 200,000 clones, 79% seen once. Sequenced material: PBMCs. The receptor set was obtained from a woman aged 30 to 39 in good health and CMV-seropositive. Both conserved end residues are part of each CDR3. A D gene is named only where the DNA matches it firmly. A clone size is listed for some rows: how often the clone was seen (once, few, many), or a class if it is expanded.

clone_size,d_call,v_call,j_call,cdr3_nt,cdr3_aa
NA,TRBD1,TRBV7-6,TRBJ2-7,TGTGCCAGCAGCTCCTCGACAGGGAACTACGAGCAGTACTTC,CASSSSTGNYEQYF
once,NA,TRBV5-4,TRBJ2-7,TGTGCCAGCAGCTTAGGAGGGAGTAGCTACGAGCAGTACTTC,CASSLGGSSYEQYF
NA,NA,TRBV7-7,TRBJ2-5,TGTGCCAGCAGCGGCGACAGTAAAGAGACCCAGTACTTC,CASSGDSKETQYF
NA,TRBD2,TRBV7-9,TRBJ2-7,TGTGCCAGCAGCTACCTAGCGGGAGGCCCCCGAACGAAAGAGCAGTACTTC,CASSYLAGGPRTKEQYF
NA,NA,TRBV6-5,TRBJ1-2,TGTGCCAGCAGTTACGGCAACTATGGCTACACCTTC,CASSYGNYGYTF
NA,TRBD2,TRBV27,TRBJ2-1,TGTGCCAGCAGTGGACTAGCGGGGGGGCCGTTGTACAATGAGCAGTTCTTC,CASSGLAGGPLYNEQFF
NA,TRBD2,TRBV7-6,TRBJ2-1,TGTGCCAGCAGAAAATTAGGGGGACTAGCGGGACTCGAGCAGTTCTTC,CASRKLGGLAGLEQFF
NA,TRBD1,TRBV18,TRBJ2-1,TGTGCCAGCTCACGCTCAGGGGGCGGATCATACAATGAGCAGTTCTTC,CASSRSGGGSYNEQFF
few,TRBD2,TRBV12-5,TRBJ2-3,TGTGCTAGTGGTCCGGGACTAGCGGGCTTCACAGATACGCAGTATTTT,CASGPGLAGFTDTQYF
NA,TRBD2,TRBV19,TRBJ2-1,TGTGCCAGTAGTATTCGGTCGAGACTAGCGGGAGGGAATGAGCAGTTCTTC,CASSIRSRLAGGNEQFF
NA,TRBD2,TRBV5-4,TRBJ2-3,TGTGCCAGCAGCTTGGCGCTAGCGGGAGTAACAGATACGCAGTATTTT,CASSLALAGVTDTQYF
NA,TRBD2,TRBV9,TRBJ2-7,TGTGCCAGCAGCCCGCGAGCGGGGCGGGTCTACGAGCAGTACTTC,CASSPRAGRVYEQYF
NA,NA,TRBV10-3,TRBJ1-1,TGTGCCATCAGTGAGTCGACTCTTAACACTGAAGCTTTCTTT,CAISESTLNTEAFF
NA,TRBD1,TRBV2,TRBJ2-7,TGTGCCACCGTACGGGACAGGGATAACGAGCAGTACTTC,CATVRDRDNEQYF
NA,TRBD2,TRBV19,TRBJ2-6,TGTGCCAGTAGTATGGGACTAGCGGGTACCTCTGGGGCCAACGTCCTGACTTTC,CASSMGLAGTSGANVLTF
NA,TRBD2,TRBV6-1,TRBJ2-7,TGTGCCAGCAGTTTTACGGGAGGGGGGTACGAGCAGTACTTC,CASSFTGGGYEQYF
NA,NA,TRBV11-3,TRBJ2-3,TGTGCCAGCAGCTTGGATAGCGGCCCAGATACGCAGTATTTT,CASSLDSGPDTQYF
once,NA,TRBV5-4,TRBJ1-2,TGTGCCAGCAGCTTGGACCCTGGGTCAGGGGATTCATTCTACACCTTC,CASSLDPGSGDSFYTF
NA,NA,TRBV4-1,TRBJ2-2,TGCGCCAGCAGCCAAGATCGAGGGGGGAACACCGGGGAGCTGTTTTTT,CASSQDRGGNTGELFF
few,TRBD1,TRBV2,TRBJ1-4,TGTGCCAGCCGGAAAGGGGGCAGGGAAAAACTGTTTTTT,CASRKGGREKLFF
NA,TRBD2,TRBV5-4,TRBJ2-1,TGTGCCAGCAGCTGGAGTGCTAGCGGGGTCGATGAGCAGTTCTTC,CASSWSASGVDEQFF
NA,NA,TRBV18,TRBJ2-3,TGTGCCAGCTCACCTTCTCTTGCAGATACGCAGTATTTT,CASSPSLADTQYF
NA,NA,TRBV27,TRBJ1-2,TGTGCCAGCAGTCCTCGTCGAGGGACTAACTATGGCTACACCTTC,CASSPRRGTNYGYTF
NA,NA,TRBV6-6,TRBJ2-2,TGTGCCAGCCTCATGTCGGTCGGGGAGCTGTTTTTT,CASLMSVGELFF
NA,NA,TRBV2,TRBJ1-5,TGTGCCAGCAGTGACTCGGGGGAGCATCAGCCCCAGCATTTT,CASSDSGEHQPQHF
NA,NA,TRBV5-1,TRBJ1-6,TGCGCCAGCAGCTTGGGTGGTTCGGCAGGGAAGGTGGGTTCACCCCTCCACTTT,CASSLGGSAGKVGSPLHF
few,TRBD1,TRBV2,TRBJ1-2,TGTGCCAGCAGACCAGGGGGGACTAACTATGGCTACACCTTC,CASRPGGTNYGYTF
NA,TRBD2,TRBV9,TRBJ2-7,TGTGCCAGCAGGTCCCCGGGGGGAAGCGGGATACCCTACGAGCAGTACTTC,CASRSPGGSGIPYEQYF
NA,NA,TRBV5-8,TRBJ1-4,TGTGCCAGCAGCCAATTATCCGGGACACCTGAAAAACTGTTTTTT,CASSQLSGTPEKLFF
once,TRBD2,TRBV10-3,TRBJ2-7,TGTGCCATCAGTGGGGGACTAGCGGGAGTCGGGTACGAGCAGTACTTC,CAISGGLAGVGYEQYF
NA,TRBD1,TRBV14,TRBJ1-1,TGTGCCAGCAGCCTCGACAGGGTTTCAACTGAAGCTTTCTTT,CASSLDRVSTEAFF
NA,NA,TRBV5-4,TRBJ1-2,TGTGCCAGCACCTTGACCGTCGGGAACTATGGCTACACCTTC,CASTLTVGNYGYTF
NA,NA,TRBV7-8,TRBJ1-3,TGTGCCAGCAGCACACGAGGAGGGTCTGGAAACACCATATATTTT,CASSTRGGSGNTIYF
NA,TRBD2,TRBV4-1,TRBJ2-5,TGCGCCAGCAGCCAAGGGACCGGACTAGCGGACTCTTGGACCCAGTACTTC,CASSQGTGLADSWTQYF
NA,TRBD1,TRBV7-2,TRBJ1-5,TGTGCCAGCAGCTTGAACGGACAGGCCAATGAACAGCCCCAGCATTTT,CASSLNGQANEQPQHF
NA,NA,TRBV6-6,TRBJ2-5,TGTGCCATCGGGGGCAGGGGGCAAGAGACCCAGTACTTC,CAIGGRGQETQYF
NA,NA,TRBV5-1,TRBJ2-1,TGCGCCAGCAGCTTGTGGAGCTCCTACAATGAGCAGTTCTTC,CASSLWSSYNEQFF
NA,NA,TRBV7-2,TRBJ2-3,TGTGCCAGCAGCTTAATCCCGGGGAGCACAGATACGCAGTATTTT,CASSLIPGSTDTQYF
few,TRBD2,TRBV10-3,TRBJ2-3,TGTGCCATCAGTGAGTTTAGGACTAGCGGGGCCACAGATACGCAGTATTTT,CAISEFRTSGATDTQYF